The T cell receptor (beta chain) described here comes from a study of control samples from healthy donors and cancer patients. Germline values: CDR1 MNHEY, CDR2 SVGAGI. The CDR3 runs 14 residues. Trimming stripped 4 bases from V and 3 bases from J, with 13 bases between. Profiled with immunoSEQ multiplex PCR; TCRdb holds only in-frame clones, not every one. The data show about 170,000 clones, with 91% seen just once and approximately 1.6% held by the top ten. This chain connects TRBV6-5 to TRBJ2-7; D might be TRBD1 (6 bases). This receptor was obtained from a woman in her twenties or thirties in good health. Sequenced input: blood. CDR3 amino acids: CASSWQGKGYEQYF. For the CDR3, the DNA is TGTGCCAGCAGTTGGCAGGGGAAAGGCTACGAGCAGTACTTC.